The rows below give T cell receptor beta chains drawn from one sample of a study of blood T cell repertoires in COVID-19. Libraries were prepared by immunoSEQ multiplex PCR; TCRdb keeps only in-frame clonotypes and omits some of them. The table includes 100,000 to 150,000 clones, 88% detected once. Sequenced input: peripheral blood. These receptors all stem from a man aged 65-85 years with active COVID-19. CDR3s include the opening cysteine and the closing phenylalanine or tryptophan. A D gene is named only where the DNA matches it firmly. Size tells how often a clone was seen (once, few, many) or the class of an expanded clone, and some rows leave it out.

>once|TRBV6-1|-|12|TRBJ2-3
CASSERAWDQYF
TGTGCCAGCAGTGAGCGGGCCTGGGATCAGTATTTT
>-|TRBV5-8|-|19|TRBJ1-1
CASSLALRTWTVEDTEAFF
TGTGCCAGCAGCTTGGCCCTGCGGACTTGGACAGTGGAGGACACTGAAGCTTTCTTT
>-|TRBV7-9|-|11|TRBJ2-7
CASSSTGEQYF
TGTGCCAGCAGCTCTACCGGGGAGCAGTACTTC
>-|TRBV6-5|TRBD2|14|TRBJ2-7
CASGSSGSLYEQYF
TGTGCCAGCGGAAGTAGCGGGAGCCTCTACGAGCAGTACTTC
>-|TRBV11-3|-|14|TRBJ1-1
CASSFGQINTEAFF
TGTGCCAGCAGCTTCGGACAGATTAACACTGAAGCTTTCTTT
>-|TRBV30|-|12|TRBJ2-7
CAWRPGEYEQYF
TGTGCCTGGAGGCCCGGGGAGTACGAGCAGTACTTC
>once|TRBV12-3/TRBV12-4|-|13|TRBJ2-3
CASSPGAIDTQYF
TGTGCCAGCAGCCCGGGAGCGATAGATACGCAGTATTTT
>-|TRBV24-1|TRBD1|15|TRBJ2-7
CATSVTSGQDYEQYF
TGTGCCACCAGTGTCACCTCAGGACAGGACTACGAGCAGTACTTC
>-|TRBV5-4|TRBD1|13|TRBJ2-5
CASSLGQQETQYF
TGTGCCAGCAGCCTGGGACAGCAAGAGACCCAGTACTTC
>-|TRBV5-6|TRBD1|13|TRBJ2-1
CASSHQGATEQFF
TGTGCCAGCAGCCATCAGGGGGCTACTGAGCAGTTCTTC
>-|TRBV5-1|TRBD2|15|TRBJ2-1
CASTYDGGGSNEQFF
TGCGCCAGCACCTATGATGGGGGAGGGAGCAATGAGCAGTTCTTC
>-|TRBV7-2|-|14|TRBJ1-3
CASSTYRAGNTIYF
TGTGCCAGCAGCACCTACAGAGCTGGAAACACCATATATTTT
>once|TRBV19|-|15|TRBJ1-6
CASSPRTGSNSPLHF
TGTGCCAGTAGTCCTCGAACAGGATCTAATTCACCCCTCCACTTT
>once|TRBV6-1|-|15|TRBJ2-2
CASSEQGTNTGELFF
TGTGCCAGCAGTGAGCAGGGTACGAACACCGGGGAGCTGTTTTTT
>-|TRBV27|-|14|TRBJ2-7
CASSLGGAGYEQYF
TGTGCCAGCAGCTTGGGGGGGGCAGGCTACGAGCAGTACTTC
>-|TRBV9|-|13|TRBJ1-1
CASSVTQEAEAFF
TGTGCCAGCAGCGTAACCCAGGAAGCTGAAGCTTTCTTT
>-|TRBV28|TRBD1|15|TRBJ1-1
CASSERTGGFTEAFF
TGTGCCAGCAGTGAGAGGACAGGGGGCTTCACTGAAGCTTTCTTT
>few|TRBV7-2|TRBD1|15|TRBJ2-7
CASSLTGTGVNEQYF
TGTGCCAGCAGCCTAACCGGGACAGGGGTCAACGAGCAGTACTTC
>few|TRBV4-2|-|15|TRBJ2-7
CASSQESGIAYEQYF
TGTGCCAGCAGCCAAGAATCGGGAATAGCCTACGAGCAGTACTTC
>-|TRBV6-6|-|14|TRBJ1-4
CASSPRTTNEKLFF
TGTGCCAGCAGTCCCAGGACTACTAATGAAAAACTGTTTTTT
>-|TRBV29-1|TRBD2|16|TRBJ2-3
CSVYQVAGEGTDTQYF
TGCAGCGTTTATCAAGTGGCGGGAGAGGGTACAGATACGCAGTATTTT
>many|TRBV28|TRBD2|16|TRBJ2-1
CASKSPGLAGLNEQFF
TGTGCCAGCAAGTCCCCGGGACTAGCGGGATTGAATGAGCAGTTCTTC
>-|TRBV7-2|TRBD1|18|TRBJ2-2
CASSRRQGVGGPPGELFF
TGTGCCAGCAGCAGGCGACAGGGGGTGGGAGGGCCACCCGGGGAGCTGTTTTTT
>-|TRBV28|-|15|TRBJ2-7
CATNADSPPSYEQYF
TGTGCCACCAACGCCGACAGCCCACCCTCCTACGAGCAGTACTTC
>-|TRBV27|-|16|TRBJ1-2
CASSLKERGVNYGYTF
TGTGCCAGCAGTTTAAAGGAGCGGGGGGTTAACTATGGCTACACCTTC
>-|TRBV30|TRBD2|19|TRBJ2-6
CAWRAVPGLAGSGANVLTF
TGTGCCTGGAGGGCCGTTCCGGGACTAGCGGGATCGGGGGCCAACGTCCTGACTTTC
>-|TRBV6-5|TRBD1|15|TRBJ2-7
CASSYSGQGVYEQYF
TGTGCCAGCAGTTACTCGGGACAGGGGGTGTACGAGCAGTACTTC